This T cell receptor beta chain derives from a study of early T cells in non-severe SARS-CoV-2 infection. CDR1 is MNHEY and CDR2 is SVGAGI in the germline V gene. The V and J ends lost 6 bases and 2 bases respectively, with 11 bases between them. This CDR3 is 13 amino acids long. TCRdb used MiXCR to reprocess the 5' RACE reads, holding one entry per CDR3 protein. The sample lists more than 55,000 distinct CDR3 sequences, around 13% occurring once. The study's findings and limits: Private and CD4 specificities were missed by VDJdb matching, which favored anti-spike CD8 responses.

About this clonotype: Its antigen remains unidentified.

The receptor comes from an adult who was a healthcare worker with PCR-confirmed SARS-CoV-2 infection or an uninfected control (not recorded which). Sequencing input: whole blood. The chain is built from TRBV6-5 and TRBJ2-7; D ambiguous. This CDR3 reads CASSWGGAYEQYF. DNA of the CDR3: TGTGCCAGCAGCTGGGGTGGCGCCTACGAGCAGTACTTC.